A single sample is the source of the 21 T cell receptor beta chains below, sequenced in a study of blood T cell repertoires in COVID-19. Method: immunoSEQ multiplex PCR; TCRdb's copy keeps in-frame clones and lacks some. The data contain roughly 280,000 clones, about nine tenths of them singletons. The sequenced material came from PBMCs or T cells enriched from blood (not recorded which). The receptors originated from a woman aged 55-69 years who had recovered from COVID-19.

The rearrangement uses TRBV6-5 and TRBJ1-4; 7 nucleotides align to TRBD1. CDR3 length: 16 amino acids. The germline V gene has CDR1 MNHEY and CDR2 SVGAGI. J lost 2 bases, V lost 2 bases, and 5 bases had no gene match. For the CDR3, the DNA is TGTGCCAGCAGTTACGACCTGACAGGGACTAATGAAAAACTGTTTTTT. Translated: CASSYDLTGTNEKLFF.

This sequence joins TRBV9 and TRBJ1-1; no reliable D call. The CDR3 consists of 14 residues. V was cut by 1 base and J by 3 bases, with 10 bases left in between. The germline V gene encodes CDR1 SGDLS and CDR2 YYNGEE. CDR3 amino acids: CASSVLSGDTEAFF. The CDR3, as DNA: TGTGCCAGCAGCGTACTTTCGGGAGACACTGAAGCTTTCTTT.

J is TRBJ1-1 and V is TRBV12-3 or TRBV12-4, with D possibly being TRBD1 (5 bases). With 3 bases removed from V and 5 bases from J, the gap between germline ends came to 10 bases. This CDR3 region has 13 residues. The CDR3 is CASSFPGVTEAFF. In DNA, the CDR3 is TGTGCCAGCAGTTTCCCGGGGGTTACTGAAGCTTTCTTT.

This clone has just a few counts. This chain links TRBV6-5 with TRBJ2-7, with TRBD2 as a possible D gene (6 bases). Germline V gives CDR1 MNHEY, CDR2 SVGAGI. V was cut by 0 bases and J by 4 bases, with 10 bases left in between. This CDR3 is built from 14 residues. CDR3 in DNA: TGTGCCAGCAGTTACTCGGGAGGCCAGTACGAGCAGTACTTC. Amino acids: CASSYSGGQYEQYF.

The rearrangement links TRBV12-5 to TRBJ2-7; 7 nucleotides line up with TRBD2. V shed 7 bases, J shed 7 bases, and the junction held 7 bases outside the gene matches. Germline V lookup: CDR1 LGHNT, CDR2 FRNRAP. This CDR3 is 12 amino acids long. CDR3 in amino acids: CASAQLALEQYF. The CDR3, as DNA: TGTGCTAGTGCACAACTAGCGTTAGAGCAGTACTTC.

The rearrangement uses TRBV2 and TRBJ1-6, with a tentative D call TRBD1 (5 bases). CDR3 length: 15 amino acids. Deletions cut 8 bases from V and 3 bases from J, with 14 bases between. Germline CDR1 reads SNHLY; CDR2 reads FYNNEI. The DNA for the CDR3 is TGTGCCAGCTGCAGGACATCGAGCTATAATTCACCCCTCCACTTT. Encoded protein: CASCRTSSYNSPLHF.

The gene calls are TRBV10-3 and TRBJ1-1; D is undetermined. CDR1 and CDR2 (germline): ENHRY, SYGVKD. V dropped 6 bases and J dropped 0 bases, with 8 bases sitting between them. CDR3 length: 13 amino acids. This CDR3 reads CAISLDLNTEAFF. The CDR3 DNA reads TGTGCCATCAGCCTGGACTTGAACACTGAAGCTTTCTTT.

This sequence joins TRBV15 and TRBJ1-3; D possibly corresponds to TRBD1 (5 bases). Trimming took off 0 bases at V and 3 bases at J, with 12 bases between the two ends. The germline V gene encodes CDR1 LNHNV and CDR2 YYDKDF (reference sequence). The CDR3 extends over 16 amino acids. CDR3 loop: CATSRDRGLGGNTIYF. CDR3 in DNA: TGTGCCACCAGCAGAGATAGGGGCCTCGGTGGAAACACCATATATTTT. Filled out from reference TRBV15 and TRBJ1-3, the complete variable domain reads DAMVIQNPRYQVTQFGKPVTLSCSQTLNHNVMYWYQQKSSQAPKLLFHYYDKDFNNEADTPDNFQSRRPNTSFCFLDIRSPGLGDTAMYLCATSRDRGLGGNTIYFGEGSWLTVV.

The genes are TRBV6-1 and TRBJ2-4, with 7 positions matching TRBD1. After removal of 5 bases from V and 5 bases from J, the junction contained 9 bases not matched to a gene. This CDR3 comprises 15 residues. The V gene's germline CDR1 is MNHNS and CDR2 SASEGT. CDR3: CASSTSRDSQNIQYF. In DNA, the CDR3 is TGTGCCAGCAGTACCAGCCGGGACAGTCAAAACATTCAGTACTTC.

V gene TRBV7-9 combines with J gene TRBJ1-2; D may be TRBD1 (5 bases). The V end was cut by 7 bases, the J end by 1 base, with 19 bases between. The germline V gene encodes CDR1 SEHNR and CDR2 FQNEAQ (reference sequence). The CDR3 covers 16 residues. CDR3 nucleotide sequence: TGTGCCAGCACCAATAGGGGAGGTTTGAGTAACTATGGCTACACCTTC. As protein: CASTNRGGLSNYGYTF.

The V call is TRBV6-5, the J call TRBJ1-5, with 9 bases fitting TRBD1. Trimming removed 2 bases from V and 5 bases from J; junction bases left unmatched: 4. Germline CDR1 reads MNHEY; CDR2 reads SVGAGI. The CDR3 extends over 15 amino acids. CDR3 sequence (DNA): TGTGCCAGCAGTTACACGACAGGGGGTGATCAGCCCCAGCATTTT. It is translated as CASSYTTGGDQPQHF.

The J gene is TRBJ1-5, the V gene TRBV5-1; 9 bases match TRBD1. Germline trimming cut 3 bases from V and 6 bases from J; bases unmatched to any gene: 7. CDR1 and CDR2 from the germline V gene are SGHRS and YFSETQ. The CDR3 runs 15 residues. The CDR3 loop is CASSWTGEGGQPQHF. The CDR3 nucleotides are TGCGCCAGCAGCTGGACAGGGGAAGGGGGTCAGCCCCAGCATTTT.

The chain combines TRBV5-1 with TRBJ2-6; D is undetermined. The CDR3 runs 16 residues. V shed 1 base and J shed 1 base, with 9 bases lying between them. Germline CDR1 and CDR2: SGHRS and YFSETQ. CDR3 sequence reads: CASSLQAPSGANVLTF. Here the CDR3 DNA reads TGCGCCAGCAGCTTGCAAGCTCCTTCTGGGGCCAACGTCCTGACTTTC.

This chain connects TRBV27 to TRBJ1-6, with D unclear. The V and J ends lost 0 bases and 5 bases respectively, with 17 bases between them. The germline V gene encodes CDR1 MNHEY and CDR2 SMNVEV (reference sequence). This CDR3 has 18 residues. CDR3 sequence reads: CASSLSSPAPYNNSPLHF. DNA for the CDR3: TGTGCCAGCAGTTTATCGTCCCCAGCGCCCTATAATAATTCACCCCTCCACTTT.

The V call is TRBV29-1, the J call TRBJ1-2; 9 bases align to TRBD1. CDR1 and CDR2 (germline): SQVTM, ANQGSEA. This CDR3 spans 14 amino acids. Losses at the gene ends were 4 bases for V and 3 bases for J; bases not matched to a gene: 6. CDR3 sequence (DNA): TGCAGCGTTGGGTACAGGGGGCGCGACTATGGCTACACCTTC. Translated, it gives CSVGYRGRDYGYTF.

V and J are TRBV19 and TRBJ2-6; the D is unclear. V was cut by 3 bases and J by 0 bases, with 3 bases left in between. Germline loops: CDR1 LNHDA, CDR2 SQIVND (reference sequence). This CDR3 contains 14 residues. CDR3 DNA: TGTGCCAGTAGTATGAGCTCTGGGGCCAACGTCCTGACTTTC. This gives the protein CASSMSSGANVLTF.

The chain uses TRBV9 and TRBJ1-4; 9 bases align to TRBD1. Losses at the gene ends were 7 bases for V and 4 bases for J; bases not matched to a gene: 8. This CDR3 comprises 15 residues. The germline gives CDR1 SGDLS, CDR2 YYNGEE. For the CDR3, the DNA is TGTGCCAGCGGGGTTTCGGGACAGGGTAATGAAAAACTGTTTTTT. The encoded protein is CASGVSGQGNEKLFF.

There are a few counts of this clone. V gene TRBV16 combines with J gene TRBJ2-3; 9 nucleotides line up with TRBD2. CDR1 and CDR2 (germline): KGHSY, FQNENV. The ends lost 0 bases at V and 5 bases at J; junction bases unmatched: 12. The length of the CDR3 is 18 residues. The CDR3 loop reads CASSQSGFEREALDTQYF. The CDR3 DNA reads TGTGCCAGCAGCCAATCTGGGTTCGAGCGGGAGGCCTTAGATACGCAGTATTTT. The full variable domain, rest sourced from reference TRBV16 and TRBJ2-3, is GEEVAQTPKHLVRGEGQKAKLYCAPIKGHSYVFWYQQVLKNEFKFLISFQNENVFDETGMPKERFSAKCLPNSPCSLEIQATKLEDSAVYFCASSQSGFEREALDTQYFGPGTRLTVL.

The chain's CDR3 is CASSLFGNTEAFF. The CDR3 DNA reads TGTGCCAGCAGCTTATTCGGGAACACTGAAGCTTTCTTT. The genes are TRBV11-2 and TRBJ1-1, with unresolved D. Germline V gene lookup returns CDR1 SGHAT and CDR2 FQNNGV. The V end was cut by 2 bases, the J end by 1 base, with 5 bases between. The CDR3 is 13 residues long.

The rearrangement joins TRBV7-9 to TRBJ2-7, with D perhaps matching TRBD2 (5 bases). The V and J ends lost 5 bases and 1 base respectively, with 18 bases between them. The V gene's germline CDR1 is SEHNR and CDR2 FQNEAQ (reference sequence). The CDR3 length is 16 residues. The CDR3 DNA sequence: TGTGCCAGCAGCCCACGAGGGCTACAGATATCCTACGAGCAGTACTTC. As protein: CASSPRGLQISYEQYF.

The gene calls are TRBV11-2 and TRBJ2-3; TRBD2 matches 11 bases. Germline CDR1 reads SGHAT; CDR2 reads FQNNGV. The V gene end was trimmed by 5 bases and the J gene end by 8 bases; junction bases not matched to a gene: 15. This CDR3 spans 17 amino acids. CDR3 sequence (DNA): TGTGCCAGCAGCCCCCGACTAGCGGGATTAGGATTAGGTACGCAGTATTTT. The encoded protein is CASSPRLAGLGLGTQYF. The variable domain in full, completed from reference TRBV11-2 and TRBJ2-3, reads EAGVAQSPRYKIIEKRQSVAFWCNPISGHATLYWYQQILGQGPKLLIQFQNNGVVDDSQLPKDRFSAERLKGVDSTLKIQPAKLEDSAVYLCASSPRLAGLGLGTQYFGPGTRLTVL.